Below, one T cell receptor beta chain is given with its context. This sample was included in a study of early T cells in non-severe SARS-CoV-2 infection. Each CDR3 protein gets one entry after TCRdb re-called the 5' RACE reads with MiXCR. The sample holds 30,000 to 40,000 distinct CDR3 sequences, approximately 7.1% seen once. This CDR3 spans 17 amino acids. CDR1 and CDR2 from the germline V gene are MNHNS and SASEGT. V gave up 6 bases and J gave up 1 base, with 21 bases separating them. The specimen comprised whole blood, sampled at baseline. The chain carries TRBV6-1 and TRBJ2-5; D may correspond to TRBD1 or TRBD2 (7 bases each). The sequence was obtained from an adult who was a healthcare worker with PCR-confirmed SARS-CoV-2 infection or an uninfected control (not recorded which). The CDR3 is CASSDLNRGGIQETQYF. The CDR3 coding sequence is TGTGCCAGCAGCGACCTCAACAGGGGAGGGATCCAAGAGACCCAGTACTTC.